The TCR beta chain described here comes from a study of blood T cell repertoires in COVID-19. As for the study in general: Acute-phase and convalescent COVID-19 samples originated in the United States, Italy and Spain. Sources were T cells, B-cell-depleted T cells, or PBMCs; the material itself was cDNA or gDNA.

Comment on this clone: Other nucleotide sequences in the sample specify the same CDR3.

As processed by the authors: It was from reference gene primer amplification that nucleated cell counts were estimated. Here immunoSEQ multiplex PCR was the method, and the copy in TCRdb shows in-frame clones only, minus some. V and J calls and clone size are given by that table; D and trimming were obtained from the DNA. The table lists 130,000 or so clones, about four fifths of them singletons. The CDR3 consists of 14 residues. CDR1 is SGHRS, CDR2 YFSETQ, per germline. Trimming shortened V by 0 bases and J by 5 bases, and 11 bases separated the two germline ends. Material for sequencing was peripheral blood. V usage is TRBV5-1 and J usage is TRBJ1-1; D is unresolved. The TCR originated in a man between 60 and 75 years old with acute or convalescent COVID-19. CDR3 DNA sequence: TGCGCCAGCAGCTTGGTGGCAGGTGGGACTGAAGCTTTCTTT. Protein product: CASSLVAGGTEAFF.